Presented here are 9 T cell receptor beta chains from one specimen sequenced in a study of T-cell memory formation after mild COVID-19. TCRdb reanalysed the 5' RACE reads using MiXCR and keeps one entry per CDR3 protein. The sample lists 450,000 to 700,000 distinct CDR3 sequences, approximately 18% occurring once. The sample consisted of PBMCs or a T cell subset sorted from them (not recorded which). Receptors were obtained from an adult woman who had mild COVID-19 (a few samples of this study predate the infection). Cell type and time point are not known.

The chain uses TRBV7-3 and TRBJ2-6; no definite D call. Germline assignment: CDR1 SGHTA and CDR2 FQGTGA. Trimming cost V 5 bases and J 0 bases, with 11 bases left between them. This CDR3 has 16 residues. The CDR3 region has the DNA TGTGCCAGCAGCCCACGACCGAGCTCTGGGGCCAACGTCCTGACTTTC. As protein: CASSPRPSSGANVLTF.

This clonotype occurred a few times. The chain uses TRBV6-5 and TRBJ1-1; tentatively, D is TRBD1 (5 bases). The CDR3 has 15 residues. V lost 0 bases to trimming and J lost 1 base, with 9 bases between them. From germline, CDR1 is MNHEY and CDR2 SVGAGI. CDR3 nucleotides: TGTGCCAGCAGTTACTCTTGGCAGGGGAACACTGAAGCTTTCTTT. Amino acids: CASSYSWQGNTEAFF.

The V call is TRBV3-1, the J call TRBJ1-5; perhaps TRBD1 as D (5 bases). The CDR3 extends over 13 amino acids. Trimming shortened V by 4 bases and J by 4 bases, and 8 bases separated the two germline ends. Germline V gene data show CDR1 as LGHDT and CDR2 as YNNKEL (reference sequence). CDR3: CASSPRVNQPQHF. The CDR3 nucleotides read TGTGCCAGCAGCCCCAGGGTTAATCAGCCCCAGCATTTT.

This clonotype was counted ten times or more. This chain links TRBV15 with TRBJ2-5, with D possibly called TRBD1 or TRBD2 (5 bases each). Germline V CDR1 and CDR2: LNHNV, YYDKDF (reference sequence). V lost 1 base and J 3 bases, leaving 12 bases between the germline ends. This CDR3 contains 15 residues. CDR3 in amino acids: CATSRGSGREETQYF. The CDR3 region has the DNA TGTGCCACCAGCAGAGGCTCGGGACGTGAAGAGACCCAGTACTTC.

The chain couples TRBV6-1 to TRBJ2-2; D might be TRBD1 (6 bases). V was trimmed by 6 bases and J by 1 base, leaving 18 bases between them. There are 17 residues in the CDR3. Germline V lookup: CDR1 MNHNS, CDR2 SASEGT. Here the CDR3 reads CASSDEDRKLNTGELFF. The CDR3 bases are TGTGCCAGCAGCGACGAGGACAGAAAATTGAACACCGGGGAGCTGTTTTTT.

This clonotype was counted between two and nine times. The DNA of the CDR3 is TGTGCCAGCAGCTTAGAACGGGACTCTGGGGCCAACGTCCTGACTTTC. This sequence encodes CASSLERDSGANVLTF. The V and J genes are TRBV11-2 and TRBJ2-6; TRBD2 might be the D (5 bases). Germline CDR1 and CDR2: SGHAT and FQNNGV. The ends were cut back, 0 bases at V and 0 bases at J, with 6 bases in the middle. CDR3 length: 16 residues.

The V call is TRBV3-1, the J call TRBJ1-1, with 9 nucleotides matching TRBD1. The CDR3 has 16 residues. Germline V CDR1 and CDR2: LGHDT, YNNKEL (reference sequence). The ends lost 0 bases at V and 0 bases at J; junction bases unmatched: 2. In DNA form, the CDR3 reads TGTGCCAGCAGCCAAGATGGACAGGGGATGAACACTGAAGCTTTCTTT. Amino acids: CASSQDGQGMNTEAFF.

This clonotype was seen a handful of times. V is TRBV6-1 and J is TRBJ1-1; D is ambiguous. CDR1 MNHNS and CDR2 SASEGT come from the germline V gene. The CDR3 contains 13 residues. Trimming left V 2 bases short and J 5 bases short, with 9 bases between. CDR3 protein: CASSEREYTEAFF. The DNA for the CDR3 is TGTGCCAGCAGTGAAAGGGAGTATACTGAAGCTTTCTTT.

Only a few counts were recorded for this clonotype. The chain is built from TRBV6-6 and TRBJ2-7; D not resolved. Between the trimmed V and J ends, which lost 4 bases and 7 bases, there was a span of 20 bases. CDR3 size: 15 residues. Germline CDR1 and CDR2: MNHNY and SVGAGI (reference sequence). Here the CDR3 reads CASSFIGSRVREQYF. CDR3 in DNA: TGTGCCAGCAGTTTTATAGGGTCCCGCGTTCGGGAGCAGTACTTC.